This is a list of T cell receptor beta chains from one sample in a study of tumor and adjacent non-tumor tissue in lung cancer. TCRdb processed the multiplex PCR reads anew with MiXCR; each CDR3 protein has one entry. This table has 200,000 to 250,000 distinct CDR3 sequences, 70% to 75% appearing once. Material for sequencing was lung tumor tissue. Receptor source: a man in his 60s with non-small cell lung cancer. CDR3s include the opening cysteine and the closing phenylalanine or tryptophan. Fields, in order: D gene, clone size, J gene, V gene, CDR3 DNA, CDR3 protein. The D gene is left open where the match is weak. The size field is filled for only some rows; it gives once, few, many or a size class.

>NA|NA|TRBJ2-1|TRBV29-1
TGCAGCGTTGTATTAGATGGGGGAAACTCCTACAATGAGCAGTTCTTC
CSVVLDGGNSYNEQFF
>NA|NA|TRBJ2-7|TRBV6-5
TGTGCCAGCAATTACTCGTCTAGTGGGGTCACCTACGAGCAGTACTTC
CASNYSSSGVTYEQYF
>TRBD1|NA|TRBJ2-2|TRBV11-2
TGTGTCAGCAGCAGAATTTTGAGACAGGGGGCCGGGGAGCTGTTTTTT
CVSSRILRQGAGELFF
>NA|NA|TRBJ1-3|TRBV20-1
TGCAGTGCTAGAGATGATATGGGGGGCACCATATATTTT
CSARDDMGGTIYF
>TRBD1|NA|TRBJ1-5|TRBV10-3
TGTGCCATCACTGGGGACAGCAGCAATCAGCCCCAGCATTTT
CAITGDSSNQPQHF
>NA|many|TRBJ2-1|TRBV6-1
TGTGCCAGCAGTGAATTTCCACAGCTCTACAATGAGCAGTTCTTC
CASSEFPQLYNEQFF
>NA|many|TRBJ2-2|TRBV6-2/TRBV6-3
TGTGCCAGCACTTGGGGGGTCGTGGCGGGAAGAAACACCGGGGAGCTGTTTTTT
CASTWGVVAGRNTGELFF
>NA|NA|TRBJ2-5|TRBV2
TGTGCCAGCAGTACGATAGAGACCCAGAACTTC
CASSTIETQNF
>NA|NA|TRBJ2-6|TRBV6-2/TRBV6-3
TGTGCCAGCAGTTACGCGGCAGGGTGTTACTCTGGGGCCAACGTCCTGACTTTC
CASSYAAGCYSGANVLTF
>TRBD1|NA|TRBJ2-1|TRBV11-3
TGTGCCAGCAGATTAGACAGGGGCAGGGGCAATGAGCAGTTCTTC
CASRLDRGRGNEQFF
>NA|NA|TRBJ2-7|TRBV10-3
TGTGCCATCAGTGAGACGGGACATGAGCAGTACTTC
CAISETGHEQYF
>NA|few|TRBJ1-2|TRBV5-6
TGTGCCAGCAGCCTCTGGACGGCGAACTATGGCTACACCTTC
CASSLWTANYGYTF
>TRBD1|NA|TRBJ2-7|TRBV24-1
TGTGTCTCCGGACAGGGCTCCTACGAGCAGTACTTC
CVSGQGSYEQYF
>NA|NA|TRBJ2-5|TRBV11-3
TGTGCCAGCAGCTTAGAAAAGGTGTACCAAGAGACCCAGTACTTC
CASSLEKVYQETQYF
>NA|NA|TRBJ2-3|TRBV20-1
TGCAGTGCCAGTTTGTGGGGCACAAATACGCAGTATTTT
CSASLWGTNTQYF
>NA|NA|TRBJ2-2|TRBV5-5
TGTGACAGCAGCTTGTTTTGGGGTGCGAACACCGGGGAGCCGTTTTTT
CDSSLFWGANTGEPFF
>NA|NA|TRBJ1-2|TRBV4-2
TGTGCCAGCAGCCAAGAGCGTTCGGGGCCCTATGGCTACACCTTC
CASSQERSGPYGYTF
>TRBD1|NA|TRBJ1-6|TRBV6-5
TGTGTAAGCAGCACAACCGGGACAGTTAATTCACCCCTCCACTTT
CVSSTTGTVNSPLHF
>NA|many|TRBJ2-5|TRBV20-1
TGCAGTGCCACGGGCCCCGGGGAAGAGACCCAGTACTTC
CSATGPGEETQYF
>NA|NA|TRBJ1-1|TRBV11-3
TGTGCCAGCAACTTAGATGGACTCGTCGGGCAGACGAAGACTGAAGCTTTCTTT
CASNLDGLVGQTKTEAFF
>TRBD2|NA|TRBJ2-3|TRBV20-1
TGCAGTGCTACAGCGGGGGGGATCGGAGATACGCAGTATTTT
CSATAGGIGDTQYF
>NA|many|TRBJ2-6|TRBV12-3/TRBV12-4
TGTGCCAGCAGTCTCAATGGGGCCAACGTCCTGACTTTC
CASSLNGANVLTF
>NA|many|TRBJ2-7|TRBV4-3
TGCGCCAGCAGCCAAGATTTCGGTAGCGCAGGGCCTTACGAGCAGTACTTC
CASSQDFGSAGPYEQYF
>NA|NA|TRBJ2-1|TRBV7-8
TGTGCCAGCAGCTTAGGGGCGGGATACCACAATGAGCAGTTCTTC
CASSLGAGYHNEQFF
>NA|once|TRBJ2-1|TRBV11-2
TGTGCCAGCAGCTTAGGACGGCGTTCCTCCTACAATGGGCAGTTCTTC
CASSLGRRSSYNGQFF
>NA|NA|TRBJ1-5|TRBV20-1
TGCAGTGCTCATAGAAGCGATAGCAATCAGTCCCAGCATTTT
CSAHRSDSNQSQHF
>NA|few|TRBJ2-7|TRBV6-2/TRBV6-3
TGTGCCAGCACCGCACAAATAATATCCTACGAGCAGTACTTC
CASTAQIISYEQYF
>NA|NA|TRBJ2-5|TRBV28
TGTGCCAGCAGTCTCCAGGGGTTAGGAGAGACCCAGTACTTC
CASSLQGLGETQYF
>NA|NA|TRBJ2-7|TRBV20-1
TGCAGTGCCACCGGGATCACGGACGAGCAGTACTTC
CSATGITDEQYF
>NA|NA|TRBJ1-2|TRBV11-2
TGTGCCAGCGGCTCCCTTGGTGGCGGAGCCTTCGGCTACGCCTTC
CASGSLGGGAFGYAF
>TRBD1|NA|TRBJ2-3|TRBV29-1
TGCATCGTTGGTCGACAGGGGAGCACAGATACGAAGTATTTT
CIVGRQGSTDTKYF
>TRBD2|once|TRBJ2-3|TRBV4-2
TGTGCCAGCAGCTCCCCGGGACTAGCAACAGATACGCAGTATTTT
CASSSPGLATDTQYF
>TRBD2|few|TRBJ2-2|TRBV5-5
TGTGCCAGCACGAGCGGGAGTGACACCGGGGAGCTGTTTTTT
CASTSGSDTGELFF
>NA|few|TRBJ2-2|TRBV4-3
TGCGCCAGCAGCCAGGATCCGCCAGGGGACACCGGGGAGCTGTATTTT
CASSQDPPGDTGELYF
>NA|NA|TRBJ2-2|TRBV12-3/TRBV12-4
TGTGCCACCGCGGAAAGCGGCACCGGGGAGCTGTTTTTT
CATAESGTGELFF
>TRBD2|NA|TRBJ2-1|TRBV7-3
TGTGCCAGCAGCGGACTAGCGGGAGAGACCCAGTTCTTC
CASSGLAGETQFF
>NA|few|TRBJ1-5|TRBV28
NA
CASSFLETGYNQPQHF
>NA|NA|TRBJ2-2|TRBV20-1
TGCAGTGCTTATTCGGGCACCAACACCGGGAAGCTGTTTTTT
CSAYSGTNTGKLFF
>NA|few|TRBJ2-7|TRBV5-1
TGCGCCAGCAGCAATGGGGACGGCAGCTCCTACGAGCAGTACTTC
CASSNGDGSSYEQYF
>NA|many|TRBJ2-3|TRBV10-1
TGCGCCACCGGGAATGCGGGGGCCACAGATACGCAGTATTTT
CATGNAGATDTQYF